This TCR beta chain is drawn from a study of PD-L1 blockade in urothelial cancer. Time point here: peripheral blood 6 weeks after treatment start. Patients had urothelial carcinoma that was locally advanced or metastatic. Pretreatment and on-treatment samples were taken, numbering 1 to 8 per patient. In germline, CDR1 is WSHSY, CDR2 SAAADI. This CDR3 has 15 residues. After removal of 8 bases from V and 6 bases from J, the junction contained 14 bases not matched to a gene. Every PCR received spiked-in synthetic TCR analog templates. Clones were sequenced by immunoSEQ multiplex PCR, and TCRdb holds only the in-frame ones, with some missing. This table has about 40,000 clones, more than 75% appearing once.

The chain joins TRBV10-2 to TRBJ2-7, with TRBD2 matching over 9 bases. This sample comprised PBMCs, obtained around atezolizumab (anti-PD-L1) treatment. The receptor was derived from a man aged 40-49 years with urothelial cancer. CDR3: CASREGGRAGGEQYF. CDR3 coding DNA: TGCGCCAGCCGGGAGGGCGGGAGGGCCGGTGGCGAGCAGTACTTC.